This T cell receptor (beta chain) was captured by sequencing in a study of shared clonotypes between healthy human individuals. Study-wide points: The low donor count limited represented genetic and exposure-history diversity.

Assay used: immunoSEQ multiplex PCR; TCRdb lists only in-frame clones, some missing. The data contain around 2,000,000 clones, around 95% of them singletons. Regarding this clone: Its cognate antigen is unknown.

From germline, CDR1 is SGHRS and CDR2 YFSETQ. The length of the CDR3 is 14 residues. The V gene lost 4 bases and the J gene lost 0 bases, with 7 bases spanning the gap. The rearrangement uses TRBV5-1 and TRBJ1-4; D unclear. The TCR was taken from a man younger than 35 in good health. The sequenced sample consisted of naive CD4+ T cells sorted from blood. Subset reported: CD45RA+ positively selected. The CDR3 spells CASSEEPTNEKLFF. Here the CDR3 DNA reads TGCGCCAGCAGCGAGGAACCAACTAATGAAAAACTGTTTTTT.